The T cell receptor beta chain under discussion was sequenced for a study of T cell repertoires in cytomegalovirus infection. Looking at the study overall: In public TCR beta signatures, there were indications of both CMV infection and matching HLA type.

In TCRdb, the reads were re-called with MiXCR into one record per CDR3 protein. The repertoire consists of some 440,000 distinct CDR3 sequences, with roughly 31% occurring once and the leading ten covering roughly an eighth. The V and J ends lost 5 bases and 5 bases, in that order; junction bases with no gene match: 9. The CDR3 runs to 15 residues. CDR1 SGHTA and CDR2 FQGNSA come from the germline V gene. In the case of this clonotype: This may stem from a read error, because a much larger clone lies one nucleotide away.

The receptor's source is a human donor in good health (CMV status not recorded). Some clones in this sample may be carry-over from other donors' samples. The chain is built from TRBV7-2 and TRBJ2-7, with TRBD1 matching over 10 bases. The sequencing sample was made of PBMCs. CDR3: CASSVGDGTGDEQYF. The CDR3 nucleotides read TGTGCCAGCAGCGTAGGGGACGGGACAGGGGACGAGCAGTACTTC.